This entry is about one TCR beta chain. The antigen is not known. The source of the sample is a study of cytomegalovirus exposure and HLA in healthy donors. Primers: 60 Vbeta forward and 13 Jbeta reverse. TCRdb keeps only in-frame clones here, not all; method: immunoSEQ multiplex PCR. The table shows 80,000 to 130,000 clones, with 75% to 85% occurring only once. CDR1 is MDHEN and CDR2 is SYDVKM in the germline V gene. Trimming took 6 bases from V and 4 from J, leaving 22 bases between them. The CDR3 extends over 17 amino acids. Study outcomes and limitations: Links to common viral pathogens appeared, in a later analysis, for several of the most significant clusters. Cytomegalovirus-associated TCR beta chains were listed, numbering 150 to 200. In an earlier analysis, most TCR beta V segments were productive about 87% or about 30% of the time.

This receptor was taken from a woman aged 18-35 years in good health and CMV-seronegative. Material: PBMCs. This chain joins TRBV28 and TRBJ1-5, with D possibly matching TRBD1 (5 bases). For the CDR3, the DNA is TGTGCCAGCAGATCAGCCTCGGGACTGGGAGGGAATCAGCCCCAGCATTTT. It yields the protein CASRSASGLGGNQPQHF.